This entry concerns a single TCR beta chain. The source of the sample is a study of cytomegalovirus exposure and HLA in healthy donors. Trimming cost V 6 bases and J 0 bases, with 6 bases left between them. The germline gives CDR1 DFQATT, CDR2 SNEGSKA (reference sequence). The CDR3 contains 11 residues. PCR amplification relied on 60 Vbeta primers (plus 13 Jbeta primers). Sequencing was performed with immunoSEQ multiplex PCR; in TCRdb, only in-frame clones are kept and a portion is missing. The data contain about 200,000 clones, 70% to 80% of them singletons. This clonotype was obtained from a girl aged 2-15 years in good health and CMV-seronegative. J is TRBJ2-7 and V is TRBV20-1; D gene uncertain. Sequencing was done on a sample of PBMCs. The CDR3 DNA follows: TGCAGTGCAACCAGCTCCTACGAGCAGTACTTC. It codes for CSATSSYEQYF.